This T cell receptor (beta chain) was observed in a study of cytomegalovirus exposure and HLA in healthy donors (TCRdb year 2017). General notes on the study: An earlier analysis of under 600 of the donors reported approximately 300 Gb of sequence data and some 120 million unique TCR beta sequences from approximately 180 million T cells. Around 330 gigabases of sequencing data and around 80 million unique TCR sequences made up an early release that covered approximately 650 HLA-typed donors. The genetic ancestry cluster associated with self-reported Caucasian donors included over 65% of the roughly 390 genotyped donors. The study was designed to test whether signatures of past pathogen exposure could be identified by cataloging public T cell receptors. The study profiled the T cell repertoires of hundreds of subjects by immunosequencing and related them to cytomegalovirus serostatus. Along with the approximately 600-subject first cohort, a separate validation cohort of approximately 110 different subjects was used. High-throughput TCR immunosequencing, statistical association of individual TCRs with disease status, and machine learning were combined to predict cytomegalovirus infection status. In a later analysis, previously published TCR beta repertoires from 666 donors were re-analyzed and high-resolution HLA genotyping was added so that TCR occurrence patterns could be studied. In the later analysis, no new phenotypic data were used to find candidate immune exposures; instead, reliance was placed on TCR beta sequences and their occurrence across donors. To decide whether each TCR beta V gene segment behaved as functional or pseudogenic, an earlier analysis of 587 of the donors relied on high-throughput TCR beta sequencing. Donor age, sex, ethnicity and CMV serostatus were compiled together with the repertoire data. Genome-wide SNP genotypes for about 65% of the 666 donors were used in a later genetic analysis, which treated that subset as a discovery cohort. All discovery cohort repertoires had been generated on a single sequencing platform. HLA typing included class I and class II loci at four-digit resolution. Typing coverage varied by locus: roughly 629-630 donors for A, B, C, DRB1 and DQB1; more than 500 for DQA1; about 590 for DPA1; some 470 for DPB1. Several DR-DQ haplotypes were treated as single units for association and clustering because of strong linkage in the cohort. Across approximately 420 genotyped donors of the cohort, an average of about 200,000 unique TCR beta nucleotide sequences per donor were sequenced, and roughly 17% of those sequences were non-productive.

The cohort consisted of more than 650 healthy bone marrow donors. At the time of sampling, every cohort member was nominally healthy, though immune exposures that went unrecorded were likely present. The donor tested CMV seropositive, placing the donor among the 250 to 350 seropositive members of the cohort. Every donor gave a peripheral blood sample, and the peripheral blood mononuclear cells from that sample were used for TCR beta sequencing. Genomic DNA was extracted from the blood cell samples with the Qiagen DNeasy Blood Extraction Kit. Libraries were made using the immunoSEQ multiplex PCR assay. A mixture of 60 forward primers for TCR Vbeta segments and 13 reverse primers for TCR Jbeta segments was used in the multiplex PCR. A multiplex PCR assay on genomic DNA amplified the CDR3 region of rearranged TCR beta genes. Amplified TCR beta libraries were sequenced as 87-base-pair reads on the Illumina HiSeq System. Turning to the authors' computational methods: A later analysis tallied 80 million to 95 million unique TCR beta chains across the 660 or so repertoires, and 10 million to 11 million of those chains were shared by two or more donors. Raw reads were error-corrected and collapsed into unique sequences by a nearest-neighbor algorithm in which closely related sequences were merged to remove PCR and sequencing errors. CDR3 sequences were aligned to IMGT reference sequences to assign V, D and J gene segments. Each retained sequence needed at least a six-nucleotide match to both a V gene segment and a J gene segment. Rearrangements were classified as productive when the CDR3 lacked stop codons and remained in frame with V and J, and all other rearrangements were classified as non-productive. Following IMGT convention, CDR3 was defined as the stretch from the second conserved V-encoded cysteine to the conserved J-encoded phenylalanine. In an earlier analysis of roughly 580 of the donors, sequences lacking an unambiguous match to a single V gene segment were excluded. An earlier analysis of 587 of the donors classified V segments as functional when productive rearrangements were above 56.7% and as segregating when the standard deviation between donors was above 5%. A statistical classification framework was developed to diagnose cytomegalovirus status using the catalog of TCR beta chain sequences. In a later analysis, TCR nucleotide sequences were compared against IMGT/GENE-DB human TR gene sequences so that V and J genes could be assigned. A later analysis assigned CDR3 sequences and most-parsimonious VDJ recombination scenarios with the TCRdist pipeline. A later analysis defined each TCR beta chain by its CDR3 amino acid sequence plus V-gene family, and excluded reads lacking a unique V-gene family. To address suspected cross-contamination and a sequencing artifact, a later analysis removed a few hundred highly shared, low-generation-probability nucleotide sequences. In a later analysis, a clonal expansion index was calculated for each public chain from normalized within-repertoire ranks of inferred template counts. In a later analysis, generation probabilities were computed with a VDJ recombination model fitted to out-of-frame rearrangements, and the resulting probabilities were checked against IGoR. In a later analysis, hypergeometric tests were used to score TCR-TCR, TCR-HLA and TCR-CMV co-occurrence, with a repertoire-size bias correction applied to TCR pairs. A later analysis estimated false discovery rates by permuting HLA or CMV assignments 20 times. A later analysis grouped co-occurring TCRs with DBSCAN, adding TCRdist sequence similarity when clustering within HLA-allele-positive subsets. Repertoires with fewer than 30,000 or more than 120,000 public chains, plus five repertoires with anomalous nucleotide sharing, were excluded from co-occurrence clustering. This immuneACCESS table, as held by TCRdb, lists in-frame sequences with V and J called but not all clones. Of the missing ones, under half trace to an unresolved V gene in checked studies; the others have no known cause. The V and J calls and the clone size are those of that table, but D and trimming were determined from the DNA. Present in this sample are some 140,000 clones, 65% to 80% of which were seen just once. The top ten hold under 1.5% of the sample.

As to this clone: What antigen it recognizes has not been identified. No base quality values were provided; no much bigger clone lies one nucleotide off.

Based on the germline V gene, the CDR1 and CDR2 sequences are SGHTA and FQGTGA. Inclusive of the bounding cysteine and phenylalanine, the CDR3 is 15 residues long. The DNA shown is the 45-base CDR3, in frame from base 1. Trimming takes 4 bases off V and 4 bases off J; junction bases not matched to a gene: 3. Broad study findings and their caveats: Presence/absence analyses assumed roughly uniform sequencing depth across donors, an assumption that may not hold. According to the authors, the approach could potentially be generalized to other disease states and immunological phenotypes. Because counts were too low, some 17 rarely observed V segments, including chromosome 9 orphons, were left out of the earlier analysis of 587 of the donors. Immune exposure information for the cohort was limited to CMV serostatus. In a later analysis, 16,951 TCR beta sequences were associated with specific HLA alleles at a false discovery rate of 0.05. A total of 150 to 200 TCR beta chains were listed by the study as associated with cytomegalovirus. A later analysis found that HLA-associated TCR beta chains were more clonally expanded and had lower generation probabilities than equally common non-associated chains. A later genetic analysis associated a missense DCLRE1C variant with V-gene and J-gene trimming of TCR beta chains, and an independent cohort replicated the association. A few of the identified cytomegalovirus-associated TCR beta chains were confirmed in vitro to be specific for cytomegalovirus antigens. Because some donors lacked HLA typing at each locus, the association tests relied only on the typed subset. Only TCR beta chains were sequenced in this cohort, and the absence of alpha or paired-chain data limited detectable features. Strong co-occurrence of HLA alleles, especially DR and DQ, made assigning TCR associations to individual alleles difficult. In an earlier analysis of several hundred of the donors, most TCR beta V segments were observed in productive rearrangements about 87% or about 30% of the time, broadly matching IMGT annotations. In a later analysis, TCR association rates were found to vary across HLA loci, with the most associated TCRs seen for DRB1 alleles and the fewest for HLA-C alleles. Because the 87-base-pair reads could not distinguish some IMGT-functional V segments, including TRBV6-2 and TRBV6-3, those segments were excluded. A later analysis found that most CMV-associated TCR beta chains appeared HLA-restricted, with HLA associations seemingly driven largely by CMV exposure. In a later analysis, several top co-occurrence clusters were reported to appear linked to parvovirus B19, influenza, CMV and Epstein-Barr virus. In both the original and validation cohorts, the classifier was reported to diagnose cytomegalovirus status with high specificity and sensitivity. Most TCR sequences were observed very rarely across donors, whereas some public TCRs were present in many individuals. Linkage disequilibrium might explain the correlated functional status among segregating V segments, but an unknown experimental factor could not be excluded. A cluster of highly shared sequence variants was judged likely to represent a technical artifact of the sequencing pipeline. A further reported finding was that TCR beta sequences accurately predicted the HLA-A and HLA-B alleles for most subjects in the first cohort. A later genetic analysis reported fewer N-insertions in productive TCRs among donors in an Asian-associated ancestry cluster than the roughly 700-donor mean.

Material: PBMCs. The TCR originated in a male donor in good health and CMV-seropositive. The rearranged segments are TRBV7-3 and TRBJ2-6, with TRBD1 matching 8 junction bases. The DNA is TGTGCCAGCAGCTCAGGGGGCGCCGGGGCCAACGTCCTGACTTTC. It specifies CASSSGGAGANVLTF.